One sample yielded the 2 T cell receptor beta chains listed below, sequenced in a study of T cells in Graves' hyperthyroidism and ophthalmopathy. There were TCR beta CDR3 regions amplified from RNA transcripts. TCR CDR3 regions were first amplified by RT-PCR with HTBI primers. One entry per CDR3 protein, called by TCRdb with MiXCR from the multiplex PCR reads. The sample contains some 650,000 distinct CDR3 sequences, around 15% of which appear only once. Source material: blood. These TCRs come from a woman aged 40 to 50 with Graves' ophthalmopathy.

This clonotype was seen more than once but under ten times. The chain carries TRBV9 and TRBJ2-1, with D perhaps given as TRBD1 or TRBD2 (5 bases each). Trimming stripped 0 bases from V and 3 bases from J, with 16 bases between. Per germline, CDR1 SGDLS and CDR2 YYNGEE. The CDR3 consists of 17 residues. The CDR3 loop is CASSVEGGGSLYNEQFF. DNA for the CDR3: TGTGCCAGCAGCGTAGAGGGTGGGGGATCCCTCTACAATGAGCAGTTCTTC.

This chain links TRBV29-1 with TRBJ2-3; D may be TRBD2 (5 bases). Germline V gene data show CDR1 as SQVTM and CDR2 as ANQGSEA. V was cut by 7 bases and J by 5 bases, with 16 bases left in between. The CDR3 is 13 residues long. CDR3 in DNA: TGCAGCGCAAGACTCGCGGGCGGAGATACGCAGTATTTT. Encoded protein: CSARLAGGDTQYF.